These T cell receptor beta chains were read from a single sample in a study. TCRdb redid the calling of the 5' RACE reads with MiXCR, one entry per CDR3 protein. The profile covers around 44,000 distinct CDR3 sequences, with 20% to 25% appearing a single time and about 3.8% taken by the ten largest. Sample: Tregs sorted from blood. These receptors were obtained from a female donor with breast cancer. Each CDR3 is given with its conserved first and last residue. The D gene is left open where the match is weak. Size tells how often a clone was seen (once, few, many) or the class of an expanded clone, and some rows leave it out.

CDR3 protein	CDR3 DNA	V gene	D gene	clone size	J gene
CASSYMDRGHYEQYF	TGTGCCAGCAGTTACATGGACAGGGGGCACTACGAGCAGTACTTC	TRBV6-5	TRBD1	few	TRBJ2-7
CASSLGQAGLAGVWQFF	TGTGCCAGCAGCTTAGGGCAGGCGGGACTAGCGGGAGTTTGGCAGTTCTTC	TRBV13	TRBD2	few	TRBJ2-1
CSARYRGLDTIDTQYF	TGCAGTGCTAGGTACAGGGGACTAGATACTATAGATACGCAGTATTTT	TRBV20-1	NA	NA	TRBJ2-3
CASRGIGNEQYF	TGTGCCAGCAGAGGGATAGGGAACGAGCAGTACTTC	TRBV5-6	NA	many	TRBJ2-7
CASSGAGVQETQYF	TGTGCCAGCAGCGGAGCGGGAGTACAAGAGACCCAGTACTTC	TRBV4-2	TRBD2	few	TRBJ2-5
CASSPAAGFYEQYF	TGTGCCAGCAGCCCAGCGGCAGGGTTTTACGAGCAGTACTTC	TRBV3-1	NA	many	TRBJ2-7
CSARLAGDYGYTF	TGCAGTGCTAGATTGGCAGGGGACTATGGCTACACCTTC	TRBV20-1	NA	NA	TRBJ1-2
CASLLAEAGELFF	TGTGCCAGTCTACTAGCAGAGGCCGGGGAGCTGTTTTTT	TRBV11-2	NA	few	TRBJ2-2
CASSSPGLMAETQYF	TGTGCCAGCAGCTCTCCGGGACTGATGGCAGAGACCCAGTACTTC	TRBV7-9	NA	NA	TRBJ2-5
CASSLGNQPQHF	TGTGCCAGCAGCTTAGGAAATCAGCCCCAGCATTTT	TRBV7-9	NA	many	TRBJ1-5
CASSERRGGTYEQYF	TGTGCCAGCAGTGAGAGGCGGGGTGGAACCTACGAGCAGTACTTC	TRBV2	NA	few	TRBJ2-7
CASSTGLAETQYF	TGTGCCAGCAGTACTGGACTAGCGGAGACCCAGTACTTC	TRBV6-1	TRBD2	many	TRBJ2-5
CASSRPGQSYEQYF	TGTGCCAGCAGCCGACCGGGACAGTCCTACGAGCAGTACTTC	TRBV7-9	TRBD1	few	TRBJ2-7
CSANGLGTSGMAEEQFF	TGCAGTGCTAATGGATTAGGGACTAGCGGGATGGCAGAGGAGCAGTTCTTC	TRBV20-1	TRBD2	NA	TRBJ2-1
CASSLWGQGFSTDTQYF	TGCGCCAGCAGCTTGTGGGGACAGGGTTTTTCCACAGATACGCAGTATTTT	TRBV5-1	TRBD1	NA	TRBJ2-3
CASTGGAGFVSTGNTEAFF	TGTGCCAGCACCGGGGGGGCAGGTTTTGTGTCGACTGGGAACACTGAAGCTTTCTTT	TRBV6-1	NA	NA	TRBJ1-1
CASSLLAGASYNEQFF	TGTGCCAGCAGTTTACTAGCGGGAGCCTCCTACAATGAGCAGTTCTTC	TRBV27	TRBD2	NA	TRBJ2-1
CASSLRTSQETQYF	TGTGCCAGCAGCCTACGGACTAGTCAAGAGACCCAGTACTTC	TRBV3-1	TRBD2	NA	TRBJ2-5
CSARDDRNEQFF	TGCAGCGCCCGGGACGACCGCAATGAGCAGTTCTTC	TRBV29-1	NA	many	TRBJ2-1
CASSRVRNEKLFF	TGTGCCAGCAGCAGGGTCCGAAATGAAAAACTGTTTTTT	TRBV11-2	NA	NA	TRBJ1-4
CASSPYTGTGGYTF	TGTGCCAGCAGCCCTTACACAGGGACGGGTGGCTACACCTTC	TRBV3-1	NA	few	TRBJ1-2
CASGLSTRTRNEKLFF	TGTGCCAGCGGATTATCTACGAGGACAAGGAATGAAAAACTGTTTTTT	TRBV6-6	NA	NA	TRBJ1-4
CATSTSGREDEQYF	TGTGCCACCAGCACTAGCGGGAGGGAGGACGAGCAGTACTTC	TRBV15	TRBD2	NA	TRBJ2-7
CASSLIEGYEQYF	TGTGCCAGCAGTTTAATCGAGGGGTACGAGCAGTACTTC	TRBV12-3/TRBV12-4	NA	many	TRBJ2-7
CASSVGGTGELFF	TGTGCCAGCAGCGTAGGGGGTACCGGGGAGCTGTTTTTT	TRBV9	NA	NA	TRBJ2-2
CASSFSRDRGRTGELFF	TGTGCCAGCAGCTTTTCCCGGGACAGGGGGCGCACCGGGGAGCTGTTTTTT	TRBV7-9	TRBD1	NA	TRBJ2-2
CASSSREARYNEQFF	TGCGCCAGCAGCTCCCGGGAGGCCAGGTACAATGAGCAGTTCTTC	TRBV5-1	TRBD2	few	TRBJ2-1
CSARVGVSGSNEQFF	TGCAGTGCTAGAGTAGGGGTCTCAGGGTCTAATGAGCAGTTCTTC	TRBV20-1	NA	few	TRBJ2-1
CATSRDKGGNEQFF	TGTGCCACCAGCAGAGATAAAGGGGGCAATGAGCAGTTCTTC	TRBV15	NA	many	TRBJ2-1
CSVFLGEQYF	TGCAGCGTATTCCTGGGGGAGCAGTACTTC	TRBV29-1	NA	many	TRBJ2-7
CASSLGTDGYTF	TGTGCCAGCAGCTTAGGGACAGATGGCTACACCTTC	TRBV7-9	NA	few	TRBJ1-2
CASSQDLLQGGDEAFF	TGCGCCAGCAGCCAAGACCTTCTACAGGGGGGAGATGAAGCTTTCTTT	TRBV4-1	TRBD1	many	TRBJ1-1
CSVACDRERTYEQYF	TGCAGCGTTGCGTGCGACAGGGAACGGACCTACGAGCAGTACTTC	TRBV29-1	TRBD1	few	TRBJ2-7
CASSLAGRAHEQYF	TGTGCCAGCAGCTTAGCGGGTCGGGCCCACGAGCAGTACTTC	TRBV13	NA	NA	TRBJ2-7
CATSAGDYVDTQYF	TGTGCCACCAGTGCCGGGGACTACGTAGATACGCAGTATTTT	TRBV24-1	TRBD2	NA	TRBJ2-3
CASSPTGSNTEAFF	TGCGCCAGCAGCCCGACAGGATCGAACACTGAAGCTTTCTTT	TRBV4-1	NA	NA	TRBJ1-1
CSVRGQTDTQYF	TGCAGCGTGAGGGGGCAAACAGATACGCAGTATTTT	TRBV29-1	TRBD1	many	TRBJ2-3
CATSRDTGLLIF	TGTGCCACCAGCAGAGATACGGGTCTCCTGATCTTC	TRBV15	NA	NA	TRBJ2-1
CASSLLMGDSPLHF	TGTGCCAGCAGCTTATTGATGGGTGACTCACCCCTCCACTTT	TRBV7-9	NA	few	TRBJ1-6
CASSLLRSLPGLADSYEQYF	TGTGCCAGCAGTTTATTACGTTCCCTTCCGGGACTAGCGGACTCCTACGAGCAGTACTTC	TRBV28	TRBD2	NA	TRBJ2-7
CTSSRQNNEQFF	TGTACCAGCAGCCGGCAAAACAATGAGCAGTTCTTC	TRBV7-9	NA	NA	TRBJ2-1
CASSQEGRGRYSPLHF	TGCGCCAGCAGCCAAGAGGGCAGGGGAAGATATTCACCCCTCCACTTT	TRBV4-1	NA	few	TRBJ1-6
CASSRDRTYEQYF	TGTGCCAGCAGCCGGGACAGGACCTACGAGCAGTACTTC	TRBV11-2	TRBD1	NA	TRBJ2-7
CASSQDKEATGANVLTF	TGTGCCAGCAGCCAAGACAAGGAAGCAACTGGGGCCAACGTCCTGACTTTC	TRBV7-9	NA	many	TRBJ2-6
CASSEQGPSATNEKLFF	TGTGCCAGCAGTGAACAGGGGCCGTCGGCAACTAATGAAAAACTGTTTTTT	TRBV6-1	NA	once	TRBJ1-4
CASSLGPEFTDTQYF	TGCGCCAGCAGCTTGGGTCCGGAATTCACAGATACGCAGTATTTT	TRBV5-1	NA	few	TRBJ2-3
CASNGGPGNTIYF	TGTGCCAGCAACGGGGGGCCTGGAAACACCATATATTTT	TRBV6-1	NA	few	TRBJ1-3
CASSRLGYNEQFF	TGCGCCAGCAGCCGCCTAGGGTACAATGAGCAGTTCTTC	TRBV4-1	NA	many	TRBJ2-1
CASKGSYEQYF	TGTGCCAGCAAAGGGTCCTACGAGCAGTACTTC	TRBV28	NA	few	TRBJ2-7
CASSLGSAGDTQYF	TGTGCCAGCAGCCTCGGGTCAGCGGGGGATACGCAGTATTTT	TRBV11-2	TRBD2	NA	TRBJ2-3
CATSRARVQPQHF	TGTGCCACCAGCAGAGCTAGGGTCCAGCCCCAGCATTTT	TRBV15	NA	many	TRBJ1-5
CASSLGGSTYGYTF	TGTGCCAGCAGCTTAGGAGGCAGTACCTATGGCTACACCTTC	TRBV7-6	NA	many	TRBJ1-2
CASSLESTYEQYF	TGTGCCAGCAGCTTAGAGAGCACCTACGAGCAGTACTTC	TRBV11-2	NA	NA	TRBJ2-7
CASSKAGGPGANVLTF	TGTGCCAGCAGCAAGGCAGGAGGGCCTGGGGCCAACGTCCTGACTTTC	TRBV9	NA	many	TRBJ2-6
CASSNRGEANEQYF	TGTGCCAGCAGCAACCGAGGGGAGGCGAACGAGCAGTACTTC	TRBV9	NA	many	TRBJ2-7
CASSLAGGRRENEQFF	TGTGCCAGCAGCTTGGCGGGGGGACGTCGGGAGAATGAGCAGTTCTTC	TRBV5-4	TRBD2	few	TRBJ2-1
CSVEDSGANEQFF	TGCAGCGTTGAAGATTCAGGGGCCAATGAGCAGTTCTTC	TRBV29-1	NA	many	TRBJ2-1
CAGCPNSGNTIYF	TGTGCCGGGTGTCCAAACTCTGGAAACACCATATATTTT	TRBV6-6	NA	few	TRBJ1-3
CASIRLGGDTQYF	TGTGCCAGCATAAGGCTCGGTGGAGATACGCAGTATTTT	TRBV7-9	NA	many	TRBJ2-3